The present T cell receptor (beta chain) was sequenced within a study of OX40 agonist ivuxolimab in advanced cancers. Here immunoSEQ multiplex PCR was the method, and the copy in TCRdb shows in-frame clones only, minus some. The table has over 95,000 clones, 75% to 95% seen once. V lost 5 bases to trimming and J lost 5 bases, with 22 bases between them. CDR3 length: 17 amino acids. Germline lookup yields CDR1 MDHEN and CDR2 SYDVKM. This sequence originates from an adult with an advanced solid tumor such as melanoma, head and neck, liver or kidney cancer. The material sequenced was CD4+ or CD8+ T cells sorted from blood, taken in a trial of the OX40 agonist ivuxolimab. The chain has TRBV28 and TRBJ2-1, with D possibly matching TRBD2 (6 bases). The CDR3, as DNA: TGTGCCAGCAGTACGATCAGACTAGTGAGGAAAGACAATGAGCAGTTCTTC. Protein: CASSTIRLVRKDNEQFF.